Listed here are 5 T cell receptor beta chains from one sample, sequenced in a study of cytomegalovirus exposure and HLA in healthy donors. 60 Vbeta and 13 Jbeta primers were used in PCR. Data came from immunoSEQ multiplex PCR; TCRdb stores just in-frame clones and leaves some out. The sample yields around 71,000 clones, of which the top ten take up more than 1.5%. The sequenced material came from PBMCs. The receptors originated from a young woman in good health and CMV-seronegative.

The chain is built from TRBV19 and TRBJ2-1; perhaps TRBD2 as D (7 bases). Germline loops: CDR1 LNHDA, CDR2 SQIVND (reference sequence). This CDR3 contains 18 residues. The V end was cut by 5 bases, the J end by 4 bases, with 24 bases between. The CDR3 nucleotides are TGTGCCAGTAGTCAGCTCAGGGTCGCGGGGGCGGGTTACAATGAGCAGTTCTTC. This codes for CASSQLRVAGAGYNEQFF.

This chain links TRBV2 with TRBJ2-3; 7 nucleotides match TRBD2. The CDR3 runs 15 residues. The junction had 9 bases not matched to a gene; V was cut back by 5 bases and J by 4 bases. Per germline, CDR1 SNHLY and CDR2 FYNNEI. The CDR3 region is CASSNSGTLPDTQYF. The CDR3 DNA reads TGTGCCAGCAGTAACAGCGGGACCCTCCCAGATACGCAGTATTTT.

Details on this clone: A read error may produce the germline difference seen at one junction end. This sequence joins TRBV5-1 and TRBJ2-3; maybe TRBD2 (6 bases). Germline V gene sequence: CDR1 SGHRS, CDR2 YFSETQ. The CDR3 has 14 residues. The CDR3 loop reads CASSPAGRTDKQYF. In DNA, the CDR3 is TGCGCCAGCAGCCCAGCGGGTCGCACAGATAAGCAGTATTTT.

This rearrangement joins TRBV18 to TRBJ2-7; 10 nucleotides agree with TRBD2. The trim removed 3 bases at V and 3 bases at J, leaving 11 bases unmatched. This CDR3 spans 17 amino acids. Germline V gene sequence: CDR1 KGHSH, CDR2 LQKENI. The CDR3 here is CASSPLPGLAEHYEQYF. The CDR3 region has the DNA TGTGCCAGCTCACCTCTCCCCGGACTAGCGGAGCACTACGAGCAGTACTTC.

The J gene is TRBJ2-5, the V gene TRBV11-2, with D tentatively TRBD2 (5 bases). Germline CDR1 and CDR2: SGHAT and FQNNGV. The CDR3 contains 15 residues. V gave up 1 base and J gave up 3 bases, with 12 bases separating them. The CDR3 loop is CASSLGPREKETQYF. As DNA, the CDR3 is TGTGCCAGCAGCTTAGGCCCTAGGGAGAAAGAGACCCAGTACTTC.